This TCR beta chain was captured by sequencing in a study of early T cells in non-severe SARS-CoV-2 infection. The sample holds many counts of this clonotype. TCRdb re-called the 5' RACE reads with MiXCR, one entry per CDR3 protein. Seen here are about 45,000 distinct CDR3 sequences, 11% observed once, and the top ten hold 21%. The CDR3 has 15 amino acids. In germline, CDR1 is SGDLS, CDR2 YYNGEE. V trimming: 3 bases; J trimming: 1 base; junction bases outside the gene matches: 4. Sequencing was done on a sample of whole blood. The TCR sequence derives from an adult who was a healthcare worker with PCR-confirmed SARS-CoV-2 infection or an uninfected control (not recorded which). The V gene is TRBV9, the J gene TRBJ2-5; 9 bases are a match to TRBD1. The CDR3 reads CASSALTGGQETQYF. CDR3 nucleotide sequence: TGTGCCAGCAGCGCCCTGACAGGGGGCCAAGAGACCCAGTACTTC. The whole variable domain, filled in from reference TRBV9 and TRBJ2-5, reads DSGVTQTPKHLITATGQRVTLRCSPRSGDLSVYWYQQSLDQGLQFLIQYYNGEERAKGNILERFSAQQFPDLHSELNLSSLELGDSALYFCASSALTGGQETQYFGPGTRLLVL.